This TCR beta chain is from a study of cytomegalovirus exposure and HLA in healthy donors. Though nominally healthy at sampling, donors likely had unrecorded immune exposures. The germline V gene has CDR1 SQVTM and CDR2 ANQGSEA. The CDR3 consists of 13 residues. V shed 7 bases, J shed 7 bases, and the junction held 10 bases outside the gene matches. PCR used 60 Vbeta primers and 13 Jbeta primers. Data came from immunoSEQ multiplex PCR; TCRdb stores just in-frame clones and leaves some out. Found here are 150,000 to 200,000 clones, 80% to 90% of them singletons; the top ten hold 1.5% to 2%. The source is a woman younger than 30 in good health and CMV-seronegative. V usage is TRBV29-1 and J usage is TRBJ2-4, with TRBD2 identical over 7 bases. Sequenced input: PBMCs. In DNA, the CDR3 is TGCAGCGCTGCCCCTAGCGGAGGGAACATTCAGTACTTC. It yields the protein CSAAPSGGNIQYF.